This is a list of T cell receptor beta chains from one sample in a study of shared clonotypes between healthy human individuals. Clones were sequenced by immunoSEQ multiplex PCR, and TCRdb holds only the in-frame ones, with some missing. The table shows 2.5 million or so clones, with just over 90% occurring only once. Sequencing used naive CD4+ T cells sorted from blood. The source of these receptors is a man aged 18 to 35 in good health. The CDR3 runs from the conserved cysteine through the conserved F or W. D genes are given only for firm matches. Not all rows give a size; the values are once, few, many and, for expanded clones, a class.

clone_size,j_call,v_call,d_call,cdr3_aa,cdr3_nt
-,TRBJ1-1,TRBV7-9,-,CASRYRVGTEAFF,TGTGCCAGCAGGTACAGGGTGGGCACTGAAGCTTTCTTT
-,TRBJ1-5,TRBV7-9,TRBD1,CASSSGQGNNQPQHF,TGTGCCAGCTCTTCGGGACAGGGGAACAATCAGCCCCAGCATTTT
-,TRBJ2-4,TRBV19,-,CASRTPRGTPNIQYF,TGTGCCAGTAGAACCCCCCGAGGGACCCCAAACATTCAGTACTTC
-,TRBJ2-6,TRBV11-2,-,CASSLYKGAGAANVLTF,TGTGCCAGCAGCTTATATAAGGGGGCGGGAGCAGCCAACGTCCTGACTTTC
-,TRBJ1-4,TRBV10-2,-,CASSRGATNEKLFF,TGCGCCAGCAGCCGGGGGGCAACTAATGAAAAACTGTTTTTT
-,TRBJ2-7,TRBV29-1,-,CSVRTSEWYEQYF,TGCAGCGTCCGGACCAGCGAATGGTACGAGCAGTACTTC
-,TRBJ2-5,TRBV19,-,CASAGGRQETQYF,TGTGCCAGTGCCGGGGGACGACAAGAGACCCAGTACTTC
-,TRBJ1-5,TRBV9,TRBD1,CASTAGQLPDQPQHF,TGTGCCAGCACCGCGGGACAGCTGCCGGATCAGCCCCAGCATTTT
-,TRBJ2-5,TRBV5-4,-,CASSFGQLQETQYF,TGTGCCAGCAGCTTCGGACAGCTGCAAGAGACCCAGTACTTC
-,TRBJ2-2,TRBV25-1,-,CASSETMVNTGELFF,TGTGCCAGCAGTGAAACCATGGTCAACACCGGGGAGCTGTTTTTT
few,TRBJ1-2,TRBV29-1,-,CSVMRAGGYTF,TGCAGCGTTATGAGGGCGGGTGGCTACACCTTC
-,TRBJ1-6,TRBV4-3,-,CASSQAAGGNSPLHF,TGCGCCAGCAGCCAAGCCGCGGGAGGTAATTCACCCCTCCACTTT
-,TRBJ2-1,TRBV5-1,TRBD2,CASSFGGSGGYNEQFF,TGCGCCAGCAGCTTCGGAGGTAGCGGGGGTTACAATGAGCAGTTCTTC